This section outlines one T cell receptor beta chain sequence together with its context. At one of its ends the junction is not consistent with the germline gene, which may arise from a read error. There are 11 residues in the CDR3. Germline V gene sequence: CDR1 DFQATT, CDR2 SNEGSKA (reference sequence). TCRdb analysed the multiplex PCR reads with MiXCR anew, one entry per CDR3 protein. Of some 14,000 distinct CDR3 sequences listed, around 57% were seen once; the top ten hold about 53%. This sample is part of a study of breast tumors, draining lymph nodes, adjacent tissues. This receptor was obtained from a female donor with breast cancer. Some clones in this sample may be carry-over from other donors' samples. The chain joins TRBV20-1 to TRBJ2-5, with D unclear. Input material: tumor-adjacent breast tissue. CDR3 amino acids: CSARPKETQSF. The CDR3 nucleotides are TGCAGTGCTAGGCCTAAAGAGACCCAGTCCTTC.